The 30 T cell receptor beta chains reported below all come from one sample, sequenced in a study of T cells in localized non-small cell lung cancer. The table came from immunoSEQ multiplex PCR; TCRdb's copy has only in-frame clones and leaves some out. The table has around 21,000 clones, 65% to 90% seen once. This sample comprised peripheral blood, obtained before any cancer treatment. These receptors originate from a man aged 40 to 70 with stage I lung adenocarcinoma.

V and J are TRBV27 and TRBJ1-2; the D gene is possibly TRBD1 (6 bases). In germline, CDR1 is MNHEY, CDR2 SMNVEV (reference sequence). CDR3 length: 15 residues. V was clipped by 6 bases and J by 2 bases, with 16 bases between them. Written as DNA, the CDR3 is TGTGCCAGCAGCTCCCTCCGGGACACCAACTATGGCTACACCTTC. As protein: CASSSLRDTNYGYTF.

The chain is built from TRBV29-1 and TRBJ2-1, with a weak D call TRBD1 (5 bases). V was cut by 2 bases and J by 7 bases, with 9 bases left in between. The CDR3 spans 12 residues. The germline gives CDR1 SQVTM, CDR2 ANQGSEA. The CDR3 DNA follows: TGCAGCGTTGAACAGGGAAAAAATGAGCAGTTCTTC. It specifies CSVEQGKNEQFF.

CDR3 nucleotides: TGTGCCAGCAGCTTAGACAGCTATGGCTACACCTTC. Encoded protein: CASSLDSYGYTF. The chain links TRBV7-2 to TRBJ1-2, with D hard to call. This CDR3 spans 12 amino acids. CDR1 and CDR2 (germline): SGHTA, FQGNSA. V lost 1 base and J lost 4, with 4 bases in between.

The rearrangement joins TRBV5-4 to TRBJ1-2; D gene uncertain. The CDR3 spans 13 residues. The V and J ends lost 4 bases and 12 bases respectively, with 19 bases between them. Germline assignment: CDR1 SGHNT and CDR2 YYREEE (reference sequence). CDR3 coding DNA: TGTGCCAGCAGCCTGGAAGGCCACGGAGACAACACCTTC. This codes for CASSLEGHGDNTF.

The chain has TRBV7-2 and TRBJ1-5; 7 bases line up with TRBD1. Germline trimming cut 3 bases from V and 5 bases from J; bases unmatched to any gene: 10. Germline CDR1 SGHTA, CDR2 FQGNSA. The CDR3 covers 16 residues. CDR3 bases: TGTGCCAGCAGCTTGCTTCCGGGACAGCCCCATCAGCCCCAGCATTTT. Translation gives CASSLLPGQPHQPQHF.

The rearrangement links TRBV27 to TRBJ2-7; 8 bases are a match to TRBD2. The CDR3 spans 15 residues. The V gene's germline CDR1 is MNHEY and CDR2 SMNVEV (reference sequence). The ends lost 5 bases at V and 7 bases at J; junction bases unmatched: 13. In DNA form, the CDR3 reads TGTGCCAGCAGTCCGGGAGGCGGGAGGAATTGGGAGCAGTACTTC. Residues: CASSPGGGRNWEQYF.

This clone was seen a handful of times. The V call is TRBV7-7, the J call TRBJ1-4; D is perhaps TRBD1 (6 bases). CDR1 SSHAT and CDR2 FNYEAQ come from the germline V gene (reference sequence). V was cut by 5 bases and J by 9 bases, with 16 bases left in between. The CDR3 spans 14 residues. CDR3 region: CASSPDRRPQKLFF. The CDR3 nucleotides read TGTGCCAGCAGCCCGGACAGAAGGCCTCAAAAACTGTTTTTT. Variable domain in full (rest from reference TRBV7-7 and TRBJ1-4): GAGVSQSPRYKVTKRGQDVTLRCDPISSHATLYWYQQALGQGPEFLTYFNYEAQPDKSGLPSDRFSAERPEGSISTLTIQRTEQRDSAMYRCASSPDRRPQKLFFGSGTQLSVL.

This chain links TRBV28 with TRBJ2-5; D is unresolved. The CDR3 has 11 amino acids. Between the trimmed V and J ends, which lost 2 bases and 5 bases, there was a span of 3 bases. CDR1 and CDR2 (germline): MDHEN, SYDVKM. The CDR3 region is CASSLGETQYF. CDR3 nucleotides: TGTGCCAGCAGTTTAGGCGAGACCCAGTACTTC.

V and J are TRBV4-1 and TRBJ2-1; no definite D call. The CDR3 extends over 15 amino acids. V dropped 1 base and J dropped 6 bases, with 13 bases sitting between them. In germline, CDR1 is MGHRA, CDR2 YSYEKL. The CDR3 here is CASSQVVWQINEQFF. The DNA of the CDR3 is TGCGCCAGCAGCCAAGTTGTTTGGCAGATCAATGAGCAGTTCTTC.

The chain couples TRBV5-1 to TRBJ2-2; tentatively, D is TRBD2 (5 bases). Trimming cost V 8 bases and J 1 base, with 9 bases left between them. Germline CDR1 and CDR2: SGHRS and YFSETQ. This CDR3 spans 13 amino acids. Here the CDR3 reads CASSEGNTGELFF. DNA for the CDR3: TGCGCCAGTAGTGAGGGGAACACCGGGGAGCTGTTTTTT.

The table lists this clone with a count of one. V gene TRBV10-1 combines with J gene TRBJ1-5; a weak D match, TRBD1 (5 bases). This CDR3 region has 16 residues. The germline V gene has CDR1 WNHNN and CDR2 SYGVQD (reference sequence). Trimming took 6 bases from V and 6 from J, leaving 21 bases between them. The CDR3 DNA reads TGCGCCAGCAGAACCGGGACCCCCAAGCAGGGTCAGCCCCAGCATTTT. Translation gives CASRTGTPKQGQPQHF.

The chain links TRBV6-5 to TRBJ1-2, with 7 bases matching TRBD1. J lost 6 bases, V lost 4 bases, and 5 bases had no gene match. The CDR3 runs to 13 residues. Germline assignment: CDR1 MNHEY and CDR2 SVGAGI. The CDR3 here is CASSLRGLDGYTF. The CDR3 DNA sequence: TGTGCCAGCAGTTTGAGGGGGCTGGATGGCTACACCTTC.

The rearrangement joins TRBV28 to TRBJ2-7; D is perhaps TRBD1 or TRBD2 (5 bases each). The V gene's germline CDR1 is MDHEN and CDR2 SYDVKM. The CDR3 runs to 15 residues. V lost 1 base, J lost 5 bases, and 15 bases lay in between. CDR3 DNA sequence: TGTGCCAGCAGTTTATTAGTTGGGGGTCTGAACGAGCAGTACTTC. This encodes CASSLLVGGLNEQYF.

V and J are TRBV19 and TRBJ1-6; D is unresolved. Germline loops: CDR1 LNHDA, CDR2 SQIVND (reference sequence). Trimming removed 7 bases at V and 6 bases at J, with 16 bases between. The CDR3 length is 15 residues. CDR3 DNA: TGTGCCAGTAAACCCCCCGGACGACTTAATTCACCCCTCCACTTT. Encoded protein: CASKPPGRLNSPLHF. Together with reference TRBV19 and TRBJ1-6, the CDR3 gives the full variable domain: DGGITQSPKYLFRKEGQNVTLSCEQNLNHDAMYWYRQDPGQGLRLIYYSQIVNDFQKGDIAEGYSVSREKKESFPLTVTSAQKNPTAFYLCASKPPGRLNSPLHFGNGTRLTVT.

The chain uses TRBV5-6 and TRBJ2-3, with unresolved D. V lost 2 bases and J lost 2, with 15 bases in between. The CDR3 totals 16 residues. Germline-derived CDR1 and CDR2 are SGHDT and YYEEEE. CDR3 nucleotide sequence: TGTGCCAGCAGCTTACGGTTCGAGCGTTCCACAGATACGCAGTATTTT. Protein product: CASSLRFERSTDTQYF.

V usage is TRBV29-1 and J usage is TRBJ2-5, with D uncertain. V was pared by 6 bases and J by 5 bases, with 16 bases between. Germline V gene data show CDR1 as SQVTM and CDR2 as ANQGSEA. This CDR3 contains 13 residues. The CDR3 bases are TGCAGCGTCGTCAGGACGGCCGCGGAGACCCAGTACTTC. Amino acids: CSVVRTAAETQYF.

This chain uses TRBV7-3 with TRBJ2-6; D is unclear. Trimming shortened V by 1 base and J by 1 base, and 2 bases separated the two germline ends. The CDR3 spans 14 residues. Germline CDR1 reads SGHTA; CDR2 reads FQGTGA. CDR3 bases: TGTGCCAGCAGCTTAAATTCTGGGGCCAACGTCCTGACTTTC. Translating it yields CASSLNSGANVLTF.

This chain uses TRBV6-5 with TRBJ2-1, with 10 bases fitting TRBD2. V lost 0 bases to trimming and J lost 6 bases; unmatched junction nucleotides: 2. This CDR3 is 15 amino acids long. The germline CDR1 and CDR2 sequences are MNHEY and SVGAGI. The CDR3 here is CASSYSSGGFNEQFF. The CDR3 nucleotides are TGTGCCAGCAGTTACTCTAGCGGGGGGTTCAATGAGCAGTTCTTC.

The DNA for the CDR3 is TGTGCCAGCAGCCCCCACTTTTCCTACGAGCAGTACTTC. Translating it yields CASSPHFSYEQYF. This sequence joins TRBV13 and TRBJ2-7; no reliable D call. The ends were cut back, 5 bases at V and 1 base at J, with 9 bases in the middle. Germline loops: CDR1 PRHDT, CDR2 FYEKMQ (reference sequence). The CDR3 is 13 amino acids.

The chain uses TRBV21-1 and TRBJ1-2; TRBD1 is taken as the D call from the table, unchecked against the DNA. TRBV21-1 is a recognized pseudogene. The CDR3 consists of 19 residues. The CDR3 DNA sequence: TGTGCCAGCGGCGTATTACAGGGTACGGTAGGAGCGACTAACTATGGCTACACCTTC. It specifies CASGVLQGTVGATNYGYTF.

J is TRBJ2-5 and V is TRBV9; the D gene is possibly TRBD1 (6 bases). The CDR3 sequence is 14 residues long. V was pared by 3 bases and J by 1 base, with 10 bases between. Germline V gene sequence: CDR1 SGDLS, CDR2 YYNGEE. Here the CDR3 reads CASSATGFQETQYF. The DNA of the CDR3 is TGTGCCAGCAGCGCAACAGGGTTCCAAGAGACCCAGTACTTC.

Comment on this clone: The junction and the germline gene differ at one end; a read error may be behind it. The chain carries TRBV7-7 and TRBJ2-7, with a weak D call TRBD1 (7 bases). CDR1 is SSHAT and CDR2 is FNYEAQ in the germline V gene (reference sequence). The CDR3 has 13 amino acids. The CDR3 spells CASSFNRGGEQYF. The CDR3 nucleotides are TGTGCTAGCAGCTTCAACAGGGGAGGAGAGCAGTACTTC.

The gene calls are TRBV13 and TRBJ1-3, with D uncertain. Germline V gene sequence: CDR1 PRHDT, CDR2 FYEKMQ (reference sequence). The CDR3 runs 16 residues. V lost 5 bases to trimming and J lost 7 bases, with 21 bases between them. The CDR3 protein is CASSSGDRALGNTIYF. The CDR3 nucleotides are TGTGCCAGCAGCAGCGGAGACCGGGCTCTTGGGAACACCATATATTTT.

The chain recombines TRBV25-1 with TRBJ2-1; TRBD1 agrees at 7 bases. The CDR3 consists of 15 residues. The V gene end was trimmed by 4 bases and the J gene end by 0 bases; junction bases not matched to a gene: 3. The germline CDR1 and CDR2 sequences are MGHDK and SYGVNS. CDR3 in DNA: TGTGCCAGCAGTGGGAACAGGGGCTCCTACAATGAGCAGTTCTTC. As protein: CASSGNRGSYNEQFF.

This chain uses TRBV6-6 with TRBJ2-7; 9 bases are a match to TRBD1. The trim removed 2 bases at V and 5 bases at J, leaving 7 bases unmatched. CDR1 is MNHNY and CDR2 is SVGAGI in the germline V gene (reference sequence). The CDR3 extends over 15 amino acids. The CDR3 DNA follows: TGTGCCAGCAGTTACCTTTTGGGACAGGGCCACGAGCAGTACTTC. It translates to CASSYLLGQGHEQYF.

The V and J genes are TRBV11-2 and TRBJ1-5; D gene unclear. The CDR3 totals 16 residues. CDR1 and CDR2 from the germline V gene are SGHAT and FQNNGV. Deletions cut 1 base from V and 0 bases from J, with 10 bases between. CDR3 DNA: TGTGCCAGCAGCTTAGGCTTAGTGGATAGCAATCAGCCCCAGCATTTT. Its translation is CASSLGLVDSNQPQHF.

By proportion, this clone is medium-sized. As DNA, the CDR3 is TGTGCCAGCATGGGACAGGGGCAGCATGAGCAGTTCTTC. This codes for CASMGQGQHEQFF. The rearrangement joins TRBV6-6 to TRBJ2-1; 10 bases match TRBD1. CDR3 size: 13 residues. The germline CDR1 and CDR2 sequences are MNHNY and SVGAGI (reference sequence). The trim removed 7 bases at V and 8 bases at J, leaving 5 bases unmatched.

The chain uses TRBV7-9 and TRBJ2-5, with TRBD1 matching 7 bases. This CDR3 comprises 15 residues. Per the germline V gene, CDR1 is SEHNR and CDR2 is FQNEAQ (reference sequence). V was clipped by 4 bases and J by 4 bases; unmatched bases: 9. CDR3 amino acids: CASSSSDREGETQYF. CDR3 bases: TGTGCCAGCAGCTCTTCTGACAGGGAAGGAGAGACCCAGTACTTC.

The sample holds a few counts of this clone. The genes are TRBV5-1 and TRBJ1-3, with 9 bases that match TRBD1. The CDR3 is 16 residues long. Germline CDR1 is SGHRS and CDR2 is YFSETQ. J was trimmed by 0 bases and V by 4 bases; bases with no gene match: 5. The CDR3 spells CASSPGTGYSGNTIYF. CDR3 nucleotide sequence: TGCGCCAGCAGCCCCGGGACAGGGTACTCTGGAAACACCATATATTTT. The entire variable domain, with the rest obtained from reference TRBV5-1 and TRBJ1-3, is as follows: KAGVTQTPRYLIKTRGQQVTLSCSPISGHRSVSWYQQTPGQGLQFLFEYFSETQRNKGNFPGRFSGRQFSNSRSEMNVSTLELGDSALYLCASSPGTGYSGNTIYFGEGSWLTVV.

The V call is TRBV19, the J call TRBJ1-2; D is unclear. In germline, CDR1 is LNHDA, CDR2 SQIVND (reference sequence). This CDR3 is built from 15 residues. Deletions cut 2 bases from V and 6 bases from J, with 16 bases between. The CDR3 DNA is TGTGCCAGTAGTATATCCTCGGGTAGATTTAATGGCTACACCTTC. It specifies CASSISSGRFNGYTF.